The present TCR beta chain was sequenced within a study of cytomegalovirus exposure and HLA in healthy donors. CDR1 is GTSNPN and CDR2 is SVGIG in the germline V gene (reference sequence). Trimming shortened V by 3 bases and J by 4 bases, and 16 bases separated the two germline ends. The CDR3 runs to 14 residues. Primers for the PCR totalled 60 Vbeta and 13 Jbeta. Sequencing was performed with immunoSEQ multiplex PCR; in TCRdb, only in-frame clones are kept and a portion is missing. This sample has approximately 220,000 clones, with around three quarters found just once. Only a few counts were recorded for this clone.

Material for sequencing was PBMCs. The sequence was collected from a man between 35 and 55 years old in good health and CMV-seronegative. This chain uses TRBV30 with TRBJ2-7, with unresolved D. The CDR3 loop reads CAWRSSTRQYEQYF. DNA of the CDR3: TGTGCCTGGAGAAGTAGCACGCGGCAATACGAGCAGTACTTC.